This T cell receptor beta chain originates from a study of radiation and T cells in renal cell carcinoma (dated by TCRdb to about 2020). Looking at the study overall: Samples came from a clinical trial, in which primary renal cell carcinomas received 15 Gy stereotactic body radiation therapy followed by nephrectomy 4 weeks later. In total, about 50 samples underwent TCR beta sequencing: about 26 tumors plus 27 peripheral blood samples. In the approximately 53 samples combined, 4,016,671 unique CDR3 nucleotide sequences were found, encoding approximately 2,800,000 unique CDR3 amino acid sequences.

The V end loses 3 bases and the J end loses 4 bases, and a stretch of 13 bases separates them. From a lookup of the germline V gene, CDR1 and CDR2 are SGHVS and FQNEAQ. Spanning cysteine to phenylalanine, the CDR3 consists of 15 amino acids. Only the CDR3 region is kept as DNA, spanning 45 bases read in frame from base 1. In the case of this clone: Its antigen remains undetermined. Base qualities are missing; no much larger clone stands one base away.

The full study reports these points: Tracking of blood repertoire dynamics stopped at four to five weeks after treatment, with no follow-up past that point. An increase in top tumor clonotypes in blood was observed from baseline to 2 weeks post-radiation, followed by contraction by 4 weeks, which was taken to suggest transient expansion of tumor-resident clones. Because no pretreatment tumor biopsies were available, whether clonotypes were present in the tumor at baseline could not be determined. Effects of radiation dose or scheduling on the TCR repertoire could not be addressed with the single-armed trial design.

This sample's time point label indicates: blood 2 weeks post-SBRT. The intended sense of this specimen's treatment or condition label: 15 Gy SBRT to primary tumor, nephrectomy 4 weeks later. To track tumor-enriched clonotypes, serial peripheral blood was sampled from radiation-treated patients at baseline and at 2 weeks and 4 weeks after SBRT. Every patient had renal cell carcinoma of clear cell pathology. Genomic DNA for TCR sequencing was prepared using the QIAamp DNA Blood Mini Kit (Qiagen). The analyses included just those samples that passed every quality control check. Following the manufacturer's recommendations, the immunoSEQ kit was used to generate TCR beta libraries from genomic DNA. To prepare the libraries, a first multiplex PCR with proprietary primers was run, followed by a second PCR that added unique barcodes, and a bead cleanup was done after each round. Each sample batch included a kit-provided positive control reaction and a negative control reaction. The final libraries underwent checking on an Agilent 4200 TapeStation D1000 ScreenTape, volumetric pooling, and quantification by qPCR. Sequencing was performed on an Illumina NextSeq500 using a MidOutput 150-cycle cartridge, with 156 Read1 cycles, 15 Index1 cycles, and the kit custom primers. The pooled library was loaded at about 1 pM, and roughly 20% PhiX control was spiked in. From the authors' description of their analysis: Vendor-processed data were analyzed in R, and a clonotype was defined as all T cells sharing the same CDR3 nucleotide sequence. For clone abundance analyses, frequencies were normalized to the 10,000 most abundant clones in each sample. Public T cell clones, which averaged fewer than five per sample, were removed prior to analysis. Tumor-enriched and baseline blood-enriched clonotypes were defined by at least a 32-fold difference in abundance between compartments. Clonotypes expanded or contracted between blood time points were identified with a beta-binomial differential abundance model. Similarity between tumor and blood repertoires was quantified using the Baroni-Urbani and Buser coefficient, and groups were compared with two-tailed Wilcoxon tests in R. TCRdb retrieved this table from immuneACCESS and kept in-frame rearrangements only. Not all clones are present; in checked studies, unresolved V genes account for under half, and no reason is known for the remainder. The V and J calls and clone size come from that table; D and trimming were worked out from the DNA. The sample table shows just over 150,000 clones, and approximately 88% are seen once. The leading ten clones occupy 10% to 15% of the sample.

The material sequenced was blood, taken from a patient whose treatment included radiotherapy and nephrectomy. The chain is made from TRBV7-8 and TRBJ2-1; the D gene is possibly TRBD2, with 6 bases matching. This sequence originates from a woman in her forties or fifties with renal cell carcinoma. Here is the DNA: TGTGCCAGCAGCTTTAGTAGCGGATATTACAATGAGCAGTTCTTC. It is translated as CASSFSSGYYNEQFF.